Below, 14 T cell receptor beta chains from the same sample are listed, as sequenced in a study of cytomegalovirus exposure and HLA in healthy donors listed by TCRdb under 2017. Library preparation used the immunoSEQ multiplex PCR assay. For the multiplex PCR, a mixture combining 60 forward primers for TCR Vbeta segments and 13 reverse primers for TCR Jbeta segments was used. The source is immuneACCESS, and TCRdb retained only in-frame sequences with V and J called. Part of the clones is not carried over; for the studies checked, unresolved V genes explain less than half of this, and the remainder is unexplained. This sample is represented by under 200,000 clones; roughly 80% of them were singletons. The ten largest clones capture roughly 2% of the sample. The sequenced material came from PBMCs. These receptors all stem from a human donor in good health.

The chain has TRBV4-2 and TRBJ2-3, with TRBD2 matching over 7 bases. The germline V gene encodes CDR1 LGHNA and CDR2 YNFKEQ. There are 16 residues in the CDR3. Trimming at V came to 1 base and at J to 0 bases, leaving 4 bases not matched to a gene. The CDR3 DNA sequence: TGTGCCAGCAGCCAAGGCCGAGCGGGAAGCACAGATACGCAGTATTTT. Its protein is CASSQGRAGSTDTQYF.

This clone is a singleton in its sample. This rearrangement joins TRBV7-9 to TRBJ2-7; D not resolved. Per germline, CDR1 SEHNR and CDR2 FQNEAQ (reference sequence). This CDR3 is 12 amino acids long. The V end lost 6 bases, the J end lost 3 bases, and 9 bases lay between the germline ends. CDR3 loop: CASSHSNYEQYF. CDR3 DNA sequence: TGTGCCAGCAGTCACAGCAACTACGAGCAGTACTTC.

The DNA of the CDR3 is TGCGCCAGCAGCCAAGATGGGACAGGGGGACGAAAAGATACGCAGTATTTT. It translates to CASSQDGTGGRKDTQYF. The chain joins TRBV4-1 to TRBJ2-3, with 11 nucleotides matching TRBD1. This CDR3 contains 17 residues. Unmatched junction bases numbered 7, after V lost 0 bases and J lost 5 bases. Germline CDR1 and CDR2: MGHRA and YSYEKL.

This sequence joins TRBV4-3 and TRBJ1-1; D is perhaps TRBD1 (6 bases). V lost 0 bases, J lost 3 bases, and 11 bases lay in between. CDR1 and CDR2 from the germline V gene are LGHNA and YSLEER. The CDR3 covers 15 residues. This CDR3 is CASSQDSGVDTEAFF. The CDR3 DNA reads TGCGCCAGCAGCCAAGATTCAGGGGTTGACACTGAAGCTTTCTTT.

With regard to this clone: The junction departs from the called germline gene at one end, perhaps through a read error. This chain links TRBV7-7 with TRBJ2-3; weak D call: TRBD1 (5 bases). CDR3 size: 16 residues. The germline gives CDR1 SSHAT, CDR2 FNYEAQ (reference sequence). The CDR3 DNA reads TGTGCTAGCAGCTTTGGGGCAGGCGGTACTTCAGATACGCAGTATTTT. Its translation is CASSFGAGGTSDTQYF.

This clone was recorded many times. The chain uses TRBV2 and TRBJ2-7, with 7 positions matching TRBD1. The CDR3 length is 14 residues. The germline CDR1 and CDR2 sequences are SNHLY and FYNNEI. J lost 2 bases, V lost 2 bases, and 3 bases had no gene match. CDR3 sequence: CASSERDRPYEQYF. The CDR3 nucleotides read TGTGCCAGCAGTGAAAGGGACAGACCCTACGAGCAGTACTTC. The variable domain in full, completed from reference TRBV2 and TRBJ2-7, reads EPEVTQTPSHQVTQMGQEVILRCVPISNHLYFYWYRQILGQKVEFLVSFYNNEISEKSEIFDDQFSVERPDGSNFTLKIRSTKLEDSAMYFCASSERDRPYEQYFGPGTRLTVT.

This clone was picked up a small number of times. The J gene is TRBJ2-5, the V gene TRBV7-2; D is unclear. The CDR3 loop spans 13 amino acids. Deletions cut 4 bases from V and 5 bases from J, with 11 bases between. The germline V gene encodes CDR1 SGHTA and CDR2 FQGNSA. CDR3 loop: CASSSGGGETQYF. Written as DNA, the CDR3 is TGTGCCAGCAGCTCCGGCGGTGGTGAGACCCAGTACTTC.

This clone was observed a handful of times. The genes are TRBV6-5 and TRBJ1-5; D might be TRBD1 (5 bases). This CDR3 region has 13 residues. CDR1 and CDR2 (germline): MNHEY, SVGAGI. Trimming took 6 bases from V and 6 from J, leaving 12 bases between them. CDR3 nucleotides: TGTGCCAGCAGGTCGGACGGGGGTCAGCCCCAGCATTTT. Protein product: CASRSDGGQPQHF.

This chain uses TRBV18 with TRBJ2-5, with a weak D call TRBD2 (5 bases). The V end was cut by 2 bases, the J end by 4 bases, with 14 bases between. The CDR3 length is 15 residues. Germline loops: CDR1 KGHSH, CDR2 LQKENI. The CDR3 loop is CASSPKRAAGETQYF. The CDR3 DNA reads as TGTGCCAGCTCACCAAAGAGGGCGGCAGGAGAGACCCAGTACTTC. The variable domain in full, with the rest retrieved from reference TRBV18 and TRBJ2-5, is NAGVMQNPRHLVRRRGQEARLRCSPMKGHSHVYWYRQLPEEGLKFMVYLQKENIIDESGMPKERFSAEFPKEGPSILRIQQVVRGDSAAYFCASSPKRAAGETQYFGPGTRLLVL.

The V gene is TRBV5-8, the J gene TRBJ1-2, with a tentative D call TRBD1 (6 bases). CDR1 is SGHTS, CDR2 YDEGEE, per germline. The CDR3 is 13 residues long. The V end lost 6 bases, the J end lost 4 bases, and 13 bases lay between the germline ends. CDR3 residues: CASNLQGAYGYTF. As DNA, the CDR3 is TGTGCCAGCAACCTACAGGGTGCCTATGGCTACACCTTC.

This rearrangement joins TRBV4-1 to TRBJ2-3, with 7 positions matching TRBD2. The germline CDR1 and CDR2 sequences are MGHRA and YSYEKL. The CDR3 extends over 15 amino acids. The J segment lost 2 bases and the V segment lost 1 base, leaving 3 bases of the junction unmatched. The CDR3 sequence is CASSQASGVTDTQYF. CDR3 DNA: TGCGCCAGCAGCCAAGCCAGCGGGGTCACAGATACGCAGTATTTT.

The chain recombines TRBV18 with TRBJ1-3, with D hard to call. With 2 bases removed from V and 0 bases from J, the gap between germline ends came to 11 bases. Germline V gives CDR1 KGHSH, CDR2 LQKENI. This CDR3 comprises 16 residues. The CDR3 nucleotides are TGTGCCAGCTCACCAATGAACCCAGGCTCTGGAAACACCATATATTTT. It specifies CASSPMNPGSGNTIYF. Looking up the rest from reference TRBV18 and TRBJ1-3 gives the full variable domain: NAGVMQNPRHLVRRRGQEARLRCSPMKGHSHVYWYRQLPEEGLKFMVYLQKENIIDESGMPKERFSAEFPKEGPSILRIQQVVRGDSAAYFCASSPMNPGSGNTIYFGEGSWLTVV.

V gene TRBV6-1 combines with J gene TRBJ1-2; D remains ambiguous. Trimming took 6 bases from V and 2 from J, leaving 13 bases between them. Germline lookup yields CDR1 MNHNS and CDR2 SASEGT. The CDR3 runs to 14 residues. CDR3 region: CASSNGRGNYGYTF. CDR3 bases: TGTGCCAGCAGCAACGGACGGGGAAACTATGGCTACACCTTC.

The chain combines TRBV18 with TRBJ2-5, with D possibly TRBD1 on 6 matching bases. The ends were cut back, 3 bases at V and 0 bases at J, with 8 bases in the middle. This CDR3 contains 14 residues. Germline V gene data show CDR1 as KGHSH and CDR2 as LQKENI. CDR3 nucleotides: TGTGCCAGCTCACCGACAGGTAACCAAGAGACCCAGTACTTC. Residues: CASSPTGNQETQYF. The full variable domain, with the rest looked up from reference TRBV18 and TRBJ2-5, is NAGVMQNPRHLVRRRGQEARLRCSPMKGHSHVYWYRQLPEEGLKFMVYLQKENIIDESGMPKERFSAEFPKEGPSILRIQQVVRGDSAAYFCASSPTGNQETQYFGPGTRLLVL.